Each of the 31 T cell receptor beta chains below was sequenced from the same sample in a study of cytomegalovirus exposure and HLA in healthy donors. This table comes from immunoSEQ multiplex PCR, and its TCRdb copy is limited to in-frame clones, with some not included. The data contain 100,000 to 150,000 clones, 75% to 90% of them singletons. Sequencing was carried out using PBMCs. Receptors were obtained from a young woman in good health and CMV-seronegative.

This clone occurred a few times. The rearrangement uses TRBV30 and TRBJ2-2, with D possibly matching TRBD2 (6 bases). Trimming pared 6 bases from V and 1 base from J, leaving 15 bases between. The CDR3 is made up of 15 amino acids. Germline lookup yields CDR1 GTSNPN and CDR2 SVGIG (reference sequence). CDR3 in amino acids: CACPAGYGNTGELFF. In DNA form, the CDR3 reads TGTGCCTGTCCTGCGGGGTATGGGAACACCGGGGAGCTGTTTTTT.

This rearrangement joins TRBV5-6 to TRBJ2-3; 10 bases fit TRBD2. This CDR3 is built from 15 residues. Per the germline V gene, CDR1 is SGHDT and CDR2 is YYEEEE. The V segment lost 2 bases and the J segment 5 bases; nucleotides outside the gene matches: 5. The chain's CDR3 is CASSFTSGGVDTQYF. The CDR3 DNA reads as TGTGCCAGCAGCTTTACCAGCGGGGGGGTAGATACGCAGTATTTT.

This rearrangement joins TRBV11-3 to TRBJ2-3, with TRBD1 identical over 8 bases. This CDR3 is 15 amino acids long. The germline V gene has CDR1 SGHNT and CDR2 YENEEA. After removal of 1 base from V and 4 bases from J, the junction contained 4 bases not matched to a gene. The CDR3 here is CASSLGQGLADTQYF. DNA for the CDR3: TGTGCCAGCAGCTTAGGACAGGGGTTGGCAGATACGCAGTATTTT.

This chain links TRBV15 with TRBJ2-1; D is ambiguous. The V and J ends lost 0 bases and 10 bases respectively, with 13 bases between them. Germline CDR1 reads LNHNV; CDR2 reads YYDKDF (reference sequence). The CDR3 contains 14 residues. The CDR3 DNA follows: TGTGCCACCAGCAGAGATTTAGAGGCGGCCGAGCAGTTCTTC. This gives the protein CATSRDLEAAEQFF.

The V gene is TRBV10-1, the J gene TRBJ2-2; 8 positions match TRBD2. CDR1 is WNHNN and CDR2 is SYGVQD in the germline V gene (reference sequence). Unmatched junction bases numbered 3, after V lost 2 bases and J lost 1 base. The CDR3 has 16 amino acids. The CDR3 sequence is CASSEVAGLNTGELFF. In DNA form, the CDR3 reads TGCGCCAGCAGTGAGGTAGCGGGGTTGAACACCGGGGAGCTGTTTTTT.

The chain couples TRBV29-1 to TRBJ2-2; D not certain. Germline assignment: CDR1 SQVTM and CDR2 ANQGSEA. The CDR3 is made up of 10 amino acids. The V and J ends lost 4 bases and 13 bases respectively, with 10 bases between them. The CDR3 loop is CSVVPFRLFF. In DNA, the CDR3 is TGCAGCGTTGTCCCTTTTAGGCTGTTTTTT.

The rearrangement joins TRBV19 to TRBJ1-4; D gene uncertain. This CDR3 contains 13 residues. CDR1 and CDR2 (germline): LNHDA, SQIVND (reference sequence). The germline V and J ends were trimmed by 3 bases and 8 bases, with 10 bases remaining between them. The DNA for the CDR3 is TGTGCCAGTAGTATTATGACACCCGAAAAACTGTTTTTT. Translation: CASSIMTPEKLFF.

This chain uses TRBV29-1 with TRBJ2-5; D may be TRBD1 (6 bases). This CDR3 is built from 12 residues. Trimming took off 6 bases at V and 1 base at J, with 9 bases between the two ends. The germline CDR1 and CDR2 sequences are SQVTM and ANQGSEA. CDR3 sequence reads: CSVGDIQETQYF. CDR3 nucleotides: TGCAGCGTGGGGGACATCCAAGAGACCCAGTACTTC.

CDR3 loop: CASSLRGTAPLYEQYV. The CDR3 nucleotides are TGTGCCAGCAGTCTCCGGGGGACAGCCCCCCTCTACGAGCAGTACGTC. The V call is TRBV27, the J call TRBJ2-7; D is possibly TRBD1 (7 bases). CDR3 size: 16 residues. V lost 5 bases and J 3 bases, leaving 20 bases between the germline ends. CDR1 and CDR2 from the germline V gene are MNHEY and SMNVEV (reference sequence).

The CDR3 coding sequence is TGTGCCAGCAGCACCGGCGAGGACGAGCAGTACTTC. Translated, it gives CASSTGEDEQYF. The J gene is TRBJ2-7, the V gene TRBV7-9; D gene uncertain. The germline V gene has CDR1 SEHNR and CDR2 FQNEAQ (reference sequence). The CDR3 spans 12 residues. The V end was cut by 5 bases, the J end by 5 bases, with 10 bases between.

The gene calls are TRBV6-1 and TRBJ2-7; possibly TRBD1 for D (6 bases). Looked up from germline, CDR1 is MNHNS and CDR2 is SASEGT. This CDR3 is built from 12 residues. V was clipped by 5 bases and J by 7 bases, with 12 bases between them. The CDR3 is CASSNTGHEQYV. CDR3 DNA: TGTGCCAGCAGTAACACGGGACATGAGCAGTACGTC.

The genes are TRBV4-1 and TRBJ2-7; TRBD2 matches at 11 bases. V trimming: 0 bases; J trimming: 2 bases; junction bases outside the gene matches: 3. CDR1 is MGHRA, CDR2 YSYEKL, per germline. CDR3 size: 16 residues. The CDR3 here is CASSQETSGSPYEQYF. As DNA, the CDR3 is TGCGCCAGCAGCCAAGAAACTAGCGGGAGTCCCTACGAGCAGTACTTC.

This chain uses TRBV2 with TRBJ1-4, with D tentatively TRBD1 (5 bases). The CDR3 loop spans 14 amino acids. The V and J ends lost 11 bases and 5 bases respectively, with 18 bases between them. Germline-derived CDR1 and CDR2 are SNHLY and FYNNEI. The CDR3 protein is CAGASGAGNEKLFF. Here the CDR3 DNA reads TGTGCCGGGGCCTCTGGGGCGGGAAATGAAAAACTGTTTTTT.

V usage is TRBV6-5 and J usage is TRBJ2-3, with D perhaps TRBD2 (5 bases). The V end was cut by 0 bases, the J end by 7 bases, with 11 bases between. Germline V gene lookup returns CDR1 MNHEY and CDR2 SVGAGI. The CDR3 loop spans 14 amino acids. As DNA, the CDR3 is TGTGCCAGCAGTTACTCCGGGGTTCAATATACGCAGTATTTT. Its translation is CASSYSGVQYTQYF.

The V and J genes are TRBV23-1 and TRBJ2-1; TRBD2 matches 7 bases. TRBV23-1 is an ORF for which the function is uncertain. The CDR3 consists of 16 residues. J gave up 7 bases and V 6 bases, and 15 bases lay outside the gene matches. CDR3 residues: CASSPREILAKNEQFF. DNA for the CDR3: TGCGCCAGCAGCCCTAGGGAGATACTAGCGAAGAATGAGCAGTTCTTC.

This chain joins TRBV5-1 and TRBJ2-2, with TRBD1 matching over 8 bases. The CDR3 spans 15 residues. With 2 bases clipped from V and 6 bases from J, the junction kept 6 bases outside the gene matches. Germline CDR1 SGHRS, CDR2 YFSETQ. Here the CDR3 DNA reads TGCGCCAGCAGCTTAGGACAGGGTACCGCCGGGGAGCTGTTTTTT. It codes for CASSLGQGTAGELFF.

The table lists this clone with a few counts. The chain is built from TRBV25-1 and TRBJ1-3; a possible D gene is TRBD1 (6 bases). The V end was cut by 3 bases, the J end by 2 bases, with 11 bases between. Germline lookup yields CDR1 MGHDK and CDR2 SYGVNS. This CDR3 region has 15 residues. For the CDR3, the DNA is TGTGCCAGCAGTGATGATAGGGGGACTGGAAACACCATATATTTT. Protein: CASSDDRGTGNTIYF.

This chain joins TRBV5-8 and TRBJ2-7; D gene uncertain. Trimming took off 2 bases at V and 0 bases at J, with 6 bases between the two ends. Germline CDR1 and CDR2: SGHTS and YDEGEE. This CDR3 contains 13 residues. The CDR3 is CASSLVSSYEQYF. The CDR3 nucleotides are TGTGCCAGCAGCTTAGTCAGCTCCTACGAGCAGTACTTC. Complete variable domain (other parts from reference TRBV5-8 and TRBJ2-7): EAGVTQSPTHLIKTRGQQATLRCSPISGHTSVYWYQQALGLGLQFLLWYDEGEERNRGNFPPRFSGRQFPNYSSELNVNALELEDSALYLCASSLVSSYEQYFGPGTRLTVT.

The V call is TRBV7-2, the J call TRBJ1-5; tentatively, D is TRBD1 (5 bases). The length of the CDR3 is 16 residues. Germline V gene lookup returns CDR1 SGHTA and CDR2 FQGNSA. Trimming shortened V by 6 bases and J by 0 bases, and 15 bases separated the two germline ends. CDR3 bases: TGTGCCAGCAGTCTTCAAAGCGGGGGTAGCAATCAGCCCCAGCATTTT. This translates into CASSLQSGGSNQPQHF.

The CDR3 sequence is CAWSVSGASSYEQYF. In DNA form, the CDR3 reads TGTGCCTGGAGTGTAAGCGGGGCGAGCTCCTACGAGCAGTACTTC. This chain links TRBV30 with TRBJ2-7; 7 bases agree with TRBD2. Germline V CDR1 and CDR2: GTSNPN, SVGIG (reference sequence). This CDR3 contains 15 residues. V shed 0 bases, J shed 0 bases, and the junction held 5 bases outside the gene matches.

The chain recombines TRBV6-5 with TRBJ2-3; a weak D match, TRBD1 (6 bases). V was shortened by 0 bases and J by 1 base, with 8 bases between the two germline ends. The CDR3 is 15 residues long. The V gene's germline CDR1 is MNHEY and CDR2 SVGAGI. The CDR3 loop is CASSYSNRGTDTQYF. CDR3 nucleotide sequence: TGTGCCAGCAGTTACTCCAACAGGGGCACAGATACGCAGTATTTT.

The chain employs TRBV6-5 and TRBJ2-7, with D uncertain. The CDR3 extends over 13 amino acids. V was clipped by 6 bases and J by 2 bases, with 11 bases between them. Germline CDR1 and CDR2: MNHEY and SVGAGI. The DNA of the CDR3 is TGTGCCAGCAGGGGCGCCTCCCCCTACGAGCAGTACGTC. Protein: CASRGASPYEQYV.

The chain joins TRBV5-1 to TRBJ2-2; 8 bases are a match to TRBD2. V was clipped by 3 bases and J by 1 base; unmatched bases: 5. Germline V CDR1 and CDR2: SGHRS, YFSETQ. This CDR3 region has 16 residues. CDR3 bases: TGCGCCAGCAGCTCTGTAGCGGGGAAGAACACCGGGGAGCTGTTTTTT. Its protein is CASSSVAGKNTGELFF. The full variable domain, rest sourced from reference TRBV5-1 and TRBJ2-2, is KAGVTQTPRYLIKTRGQQVTLSCSPISGHRSVSWYQQTPGQGLQFLFEYFSETQRNKGNFPGRFSGRQFSNSRSEMNVSTLELGDSALYLCASSSVAGKNTGELFFGEGSRLTVL.

This clone was recorded once. The chain combines TRBV29-1 with TRBJ1-5; TRBD1 matches 8 bases. The CDR3 covers 12 residues. Germline V gene lookup returns CDR1 SQVTM and CDR2 ANQGSEA. V dropped 7 bases and J dropped 5; count of bases not matched to a gene: 4. Written as DNA, the CDR3 is TGCAGCGCCGGGACAGGCGATCAGCCCCAGCATTTT. Protein sequence: CSAGTGDQPQHF. The full variable domain, completed using reference TRBV29-1 and TRBJ1-5, is SAVISQKPSRDICQRGTSLTIQCQVDSQVTMMFWYRQQPGQSLTLIATANQGSEATYESGFVIDKFPISRPNLTFSTLTVSNMSPEDSSIYLCSAGTGDQPQHFGDGTRLSIL.

The V call is TRBV25-1, the J call TRBJ2-7; tentative D call: TRBD1 (5 bases). Trimming took 6 bases from V and 4 from J, leaving 10 bases between them. The CDR3 length is 12 residues. Germline assignment: CDR1 MGHDK and CDR2 SYGVNS. This chain's CDR3 is CASSGSGYEQYF. In DNA form, the CDR3 reads TGTGCCAGCAGCGGATCAGGGTACGAGCAGTACTTC.

This clone has a single count. V gene TRBV30 combines with J gene TRBJ2-1; 7 nucleotides line up with TRBD2. Germline lookup yields CDR1 GTSNPN and CDR2 SVGIG (reference sequence). The CDR3 extends over 16 amino acids. J lost 7 bases, V lost 0 bases, and 12 bases had no gene match. The CDR3 loop reads CAWSVSGGVLYNEQFF. The CDR3 region has the DNA TGTGCCTGGAGTGTGAGTGGGGGGGTTCTATATAATGAGCAGTTCTTC.

V and J are TRBV11-2 and TRBJ2-5; the match to TRBD1 covers 7 bases. V shed 5 bases and J 4 bases; nucleotides not matched to a gene: 13. Looked up from germline, CDR1 is SGHAT and CDR2 is FQNNGV. This CDR3 spans 16 amino acids. Here the CDR3 reads CASSGPRQGLLETQYF. The CDR3 coding sequence is TGTGCCAGCAGCGGGCCCCGACAGGGTCTTCTAGAGACCCAGTACTTC.

V usage is TRBV6-1 and J usage is TRBJ1-5; D not resolved. Trimming removed 7 bases at V and 1 base at J, with 14 bases between. The CDR3 sequence is 15 residues long. Germline V lookup: CDR1 MNHNS, CDR2 SASEGT. The CDR3 spells CASTQVVGSNQPQHF. CDR3 nucleotide sequence: TGTGCCAGCACCCAAGTAGTCGGGAGCAATCAGCCCCAGCATTTT.

The chain combines TRBV7-2 with TRBJ1-2, with 9 bases fitting TRBD1. The CDR3 runs to 15 residues. From germline, CDR1 is SGHTA and CDR2 FQGNSA. The trim removed 3 bases at V and 6 bases at J, leaving 8 bases unmatched. CDR3 nucleotides: TGTGCCAGCAGCTTCTCTACAGGGGGCGCAGATGGCTACACCTTC. Encoded protein: CASSFSTGGADGYTF.

This clone was counted once. V gene TRBV5-6 combines with J gene TRBJ1-6; TRBD1 agrees at 8 bases. CDR1 SGHDT and CDR2 YYEEEE come from the germline V gene. The length of the CDR3 is 14 residues. V dropped 4 bases and J dropped 7; count of bases not matched to a gene: 4. The CDR3 is CASSRQGWNSPLHF. The CDR3 DNA sequence: TGTGCCAGCAGCAGACAGGGGTGGAATTCACCCCTCCACTTT.

The chain is built from TRBV28 and TRBJ2-3, with a possible D match to TRBD1 (7 bases). CDR3 size: 12 residues. V was cut by 9 bases and J by 7 bases, with 14 bases left in between. The germline V gene has CDR1 MDHEN and CDR2 SYDVKM. The CDR3 DNA is TGTGCCAGTATACAGGGGAGGAATACGCAGTATTTT. As protein: CASIQGRNTQYF.